This T cell receptor (beta chain) was captured by sequencing in a study of tumor-infiltrating lymphocytes in oesophageal squamous cell carcinoma. In TCRdb, the PCR reads were re-called with MiXCR into one record per CDR3 protein. The profile shows some 21,000 distinct CDR3 sequences, 39% of them singletons. Losses at the gene ends were 3 bases for V and 12 bases for J; bases not matched to a gene: 13. This CDR3 is built from 15 residues. CDR1 is WSHSY and CDR2 is SAAADI in the germline V gene. The chain has TRBV10-2 and TRBJ2-1, with 8 bases aligning to TRBD2. The source of this sequence is a male donor with esophageal squamous cell carcinoma. The sequencing input was esophageal tumor tissue. CDR3 in amino acids: CASSDKRERTDTQFF. As DNA, the CDR3 is TGCGCCAGCAGTGATAAGCGGGAGCGCACAGATACGCAGTTCTTC.